The present entry profiles one T cell receptor beta chain with its context. Sequencing used immunoSEQ multiplex PCR; TCRdb keeps in-frame clones, though not all of them. The profile covers approximately 53,000 clones, with around 90% appearing a single time and about 0.24% taken by the ten largest. This specimen comes from a study of T cell changes during pregnancy in multiple sclerosis. The CDR3 length is 14 residues. V was clipped by 0 bases and J by 4 bases, with 8 bases between them. Germline CDR1 reads SGHKS; CDR2 reads YYEKEE (reference sequence). The specimen comprised CD4+ T cells from peripheral blood mononuclear cells, sampled in the second trimester of pregnancy. This sequence originates from a female donor with multiple sclerosis, enrolled in a pregnancy study. The rearrangement joins TRBV5-5 to TRBJ1-5; D is unclear. In DNA form, the CDR3 reads TGTGCCAGCAGCTTGGGAGCACTGAATCAGCCCCAGCATTTT. Protein: CASSLGALNQPQHF.